These T cell receptor beta chains were read from a single sample in a study of PD-L1 blockade in urothelial cancer. Sequenced by immunoSEQ multiplex PCR; TCRdb stores in-frame clones only, minus some. This table has approximately 79,000 clones, 91% appearing once. Sequencing used PBMCs, obtained around atezolizumab (anti-PD-L1) treatment. The receptor source for this set is an elderly woman with urothelial cancer. Both conserved end residues are trimmed from each CDR3.

V gene | CDR3 protein
TRBV11-2 | ASSIAVDTGELF
TRBV19 | ASSIDAGVNEQF
TRBV5-4 | ASTGRGNTEAF
TRBV15 | ATSRASGRFTGELF
TRBV2 | ASSRTGGSEKLF
TRBV4-2 | ASSRGGQNTEAF
TRBV7-8 | ASSLDRTANTEAF
TRBV13 | ASSPPGQTYEQY
TRBV10-1 | ASSPGQGYSGNTIY
TRBV19 | ASSIGKLRQPNEKLF
TRBV30 | AWRNSGAPNTGELF
TRBV11-2 | ASSARTGGSWEQY
TRBV4-1 | ASSQQRLATGELF